Listed below are T cell receptor beta chains from one sample, sequenced in a study of vaccination and CD4 T cells after COVID-19. One entry per CDR3 protein results from TCRdb running MiXCR on the PCR reads. The table has 20,000 to 30,000 distinct CDR3 sequences, about 40% seen once. Antigen specificity for these receptors is unknown. Sequenced input: CD4+ T cells from blood, cultured in vitro. These receptor sequences come from a human donor who had recovered from COVID-19. The CDR3 runs from the conserved cysteine through the conserved F or W. The order of the fields is J gene, D gene, V gene, clone size, CDR3 protein, CDR3 DNA. A D gene is named only where the DNA matches it firmly. Not all rows give a size; the values are once, few, many and, for expanded clones, a class.

>TRBJ1-3|TRBD1|TRBV28|.
CASRGDREPGNTIYF
TGTGCCAGCAGGGGGGACAGGGAACCCGGAAACACCATATATTTT
>TRBJ2-3|.|TRBV19|few
CASGTTKADTQYF
TGTGCCAGCGGGACGACTAAGGCAGATACGCAGTATTTT
>TRBJ2-1|TRBD2|TRBV6-1|.
CASSVYLPGLAGGSRYNEQFF
TGTGCCAGCAGTGTCTATTTGCCGGGACTAGCGGGGGGGTCCCGCTACAATGAGCAGTTCTTC
>TRBJ2-2|.|TRBV7-3|.
CASTLPNTGELFF
TGTGCCAGCACCCTACCCAACACCGGGGAGCTGTTTTTT
>TRBJ1-1|.|TRBV6-5|.
CASSYSVKVEAFF
TGTGCCAGCAGTTACAGCGTGAAGGTTGAAGCTTTCTTT
>TRBJ2-3|.|TRBV6-5|.
CASSYSNTQYF
TGTGCCAGCAGTTACTCAAATACGCAGTATTTT
>TRBJ2-1|.|TRBV24-1|few
CATSDLRAGDYNEQFF
TGTGCCACCAGTGATTTGCGGGCAGGGGATTACAATGAGCAGTTCTTC
>TRBJ2-3|.|TRBV10-1|.
CASSDSTDTQYF
TGCGCCAGCAGTGATAGCACAGATACGCAGTATTTT
>TRBJ1-2|TRBD1|TRBV20-1|.
CSADLYSGGSNYGYTF
TGCAGTGCTGACCTATACTCAGGGGGCTCAAACTATGGCTACACCTTC
>TRBJ2-2|.|TRBV15|.
CATSRSLGARGTGELFF
TGTGCCACCAGCAGATCACTGGGGGCTCGGGGCACCGGGGAGCTGTTTTTT
>TRBJ1-4|.|TRBV20-1|few
CSVKMGVNEKLFF
TGCAGTGTAAAGATGGGGGTTAATGAAAAACTGTTTTTT
>TRBJ2-1|.|TRBV6-5|few
CASSYKAGRFEQFF
TGTGCCAGCAGTTATAAGGCAGGGCGCTTTGAGCAGTTCTTC
>TRBJ1-4|.|TRBV7-2|.
CASSPAGGEKLFF
TGTGCCAGCAGCCCGGCGGGGGGTGAAAAACTGTTTTTT
>TRBJ2-1|.|TRBV27|.
CASSLSIGGPHNEQFF
TGTGCCAGCAGTTTATCGATCGGGGGGCCTCACAATGAGCAGTTCTTC
>TRBJ1-1|.|TRBV2|.
CASIGRVDLNTEAFF
TGTGCCAGCATCGGCAGGGTCGATCTGAACACTGAAGCTTTCTTT
>TRBJ2-3|.|TRBV29-1|few
CSVGQGVSQSAQYF
TGCAGCGTTGGCCAGGGAGTCTCGCAATCCGCGCAGTATTTT
>TRBJ1-5|.|TRBV28|.
CASSSNGISNQPQHF
TGTGCCAGCAGTTCGAACGGGATTAGCAATCAGCCCCAGCATTTT
>TRBJ2-1|.|TRBV11-3|.
CASSLGRHNEQFF
TGTGCCAGCAGCTTAGGGCGCCACAATGAGCAGTTCTTC
>TRBJ2-7|.|TRBV12-3/TRBV12-4|once
CASSYHDRITYEQYF
TGTGCCAGCAGCTACCACGACAGGATCACCTACGAGCAGTACTTC
>TRBJ2-2|TRBD1|TRBV7-2|once
CASSGTGSPNTGELFF
TGTGCCAGCAGCGGGACAGGGTCTCCGAACACCGGGGAGCTGTTTTTT
>TRBJ2-4|.|TRBV20-1|.
CSARDRQDFKNIQYF
TGCAGTGCTAGAGATCGGCAGGATTTCAAAAACATTCAGTACTTC
>TRBJ2-1|.|TRBV6-4|.
CASSEWGPYNEQFF
TGTGCCAGCAGTGAATGGGGCCCCTACAATGAGCAGTTCTTC
>TRBJ1-5|.|TRBV4-1|.
CASSQRPARGIHQPQHF
TGCGCCAGCAGCCAACGGCCAGCCCGGGGAATCCATCAGCCCCAGCATTTT
>TRBJ2-5|TRBD1|TRBV6-1|.
CTSSEGGQGETQYF
TGTACCAGCAGTGAAGGTGGACAGGGTGAGACCCAGTACTTC
>TRBJ2-7|.|TRBV7-8|few
CASSPDYEQYF
TGTGCCAGCAGCCCGGACTACGAGCAGTACTTC
>TRBJ2-2|.|TRBV7-2|few
CASSLDYRRGGELFF
TGTGCCAGCAGTCTGGACTACCGGAGGGGCGGGGAGCTGTTTTTT
>TRBJ2-1|TRBD2|TRBV6-1|.
CASSHGTSVRNEQFF
TGTGCCAGCAGTCACGGGACTAGCGTCAGGAATGAGCAGTTCTTC
>TRBJ1-5|.|TRBV20-1|few
CSARDWGGPTPQHF
TGCAGTGCTAGAGATTGGGGGGGCCCGACGCCCCAGCATTTT
>TRBJ2-7|.|TRBV11-3|.
CASSPRGGLYEQYF
TGTGCCAGCAGCCCCAGGGGGGGGCTCTACGAGCAGTACTTC
>TRBJ1-6|TRBD1|TRBV11-1|.
CASSPDRASGSPLHF
TGTGCCAGCAGCCCGGACAGGGCATCGGGTTCACCCCTCCACTTT
>TRBJ2-7|.|TRBV2|.
CASRGGDEQYF
TGTGCCAGCAGGGGCGGAGACGAGCAGTACTTC
>TRBJ1-6|.|TRBV27|.
CASSSTGYRSPLHF
TGTGCCAGCAGTTCCACAGGGTACCGTTCACCCCTCCACTTT
>TRBJ1-5|.|TRBV6-1|.
CASSEAEPRGRPGNQPQHF
TGTGCCAGCAGTGAAGCGGAGCCGCGGGGCAGGCCGGGCAATCAGCCCCAGCATTTT
>TRBJ1-1|.|TRBV20-1|few
CSARDRIGHTEAFF
TGCAGTGCTAGAGATCGCATAGGTCACACTGAAGCTTTCTTT
>TRBJ1-6|.|TRBV20-1|.
CSAREGRGAYNSPLHF
TGCAGTGCTAGAGAGGGCAGGGGCGCCTATAATTCACCCCTCCACTTT
>TRBJ2-1|.|TRBV7-2|.
CASSEVNEQFF
TGTGCCAGCAGCGAGGTCAATGAGCAGTTCTTC
>TRBJ1-2|.|TRBV2|.
CASSERGHGYTF
TGTGCCAGCAGTGAACGGGGCCATGGCTACACCTTC
>TRBJ2-7|.|TRBV7-2|.
CASSPAYEQYF
TGTGCCAGCAGCCCTGCCTACGAGCAGTACTTC
>TRBJ1-1|.|TRBV6-5|.
CASSYSSPRPEAFF
TGTGCCAGCAGTTACTCGTCGCCCAGACCTGAAGCTTTCTTT
>TRBJ2-5|.|TRBV18|.
CASSPRDETQYF
TGTGCCAGCTCACCACGGGATGAGACCCAGTACTTC
>TRBJ1-1|.|TRBV11-2|once
CASSLGQQGKAFF
TGTGCCAGCAGCTTAGGACAGCAGGGTAAAGCTTTCTTT
>TRBJ2-5|TRBD1|TRBV24-1|.
CATSDSGTGLRETQYF
TGTGCCACCAGTGATTCCGGGACAGGGTTACGAGAGACCCAGTACTTC
>TRBJ2-2|.|TRBV6-1|.
CASRFRANTGELFF
TGTGCCAGCAGATTCCGGGCGAACACCGGGGAGCTGTTTTTT
>TRBJ1-5|.|TRBV6-5|few
CASSYSGGPNQPQHF
TGTGCCAGCAGTTACTCAGGGGGGCCCAATCAGCCCCAGCATTTT
>TRBJ2-3|TRBD2|TRBV6-2/TRBV6-3|.
CATIGTMTDTQYF
TGTGCCACCATTGGGACTATGACAGATACGCAGTATTTT
>TRBJ2-1|.|TRBV6-2/TRBV6-3|.
CASSSRGVGHYNEQFF
TGTGCCAGCAGTTCGCGGGGAGTGGGGCACTACAATGAGCAGTTCTTC
>TRBJ1-1|TRBD1|TRBV5-1|.
CASSTSQGAVNTEAFF
TGCGCCAGCAGCACATCACAGGGGGCGGTGAACACTGAAGCTTTCTTT
>TRBJ2-7|.|TRBV28|.
CASSWGGTRRFYEQYF
TGTGCCAGCAGTTGGGGCGGGACACGGAGGTTCTACGAGCAGTACTTC
>TRBJ1-2|.|TRBV12-3/TRBV12-4|.
CASSLGAGIGGYTF
TGTGCCAGCAGTTTAGGGGCCGGCATTGGTGGCTACACCTTC
>TRBJ1-6|.|TRBV2|.
CASAGTDSPLHF
TGTGCCAGTGCCGGGACGGACTCACCCCTCCACTTT
>TRBJ1-1|TRBD1|TRBV6-1|.
CASSGMGQGNTEAFF
TGTGCCAGCAGCGGGATGGGACAGGGGAACACTGAAGCTTTCTTT
>TRBJ2-5|.|TRBV7-3|.
CASSRGSQGTQYF
TGTGCCAGCAGCCGAGGTAGTCAAGGGACCCAGTACTTC
>TRBJ2-1|TRBD2|TRBV20-1|.
CSAKNSGGYNEQFF
TGCAGTGCAAAGAATAGCGGGGGGTACAATGAGCAGTTCTTC
>TRBJ1-4|.|TRBV20-1|.
CSARSPQGEKLFF
TGCAGTGCTAGAAGCCCCCAGGGAGAAAAACTGTTTTTT
>TRBJ2-2|TRBD2|TRBV20-1|.
CSARVLAGGAGELFF
TGCAGTGCTAGAGTACTAGCGGGGGGGGCCGGGGAGCTGTTTTTT
>TRBJ2-7|.|TRBV5-6|.
CASSYRQVGLGSYEQYF
TGTGCCAGCAGCTATAGACAGGTGGGACTGGGCTCCTACGAGCAGTACTTC
>TRBJ2-1|.|TRBV20-1|few
CSARGANEQFF
TGCAGTGCTAGAGGAGCCAATGAGCAGTTCTTC